The clone carrying this TCR beta chain appeared a single time. Its antigen remains unidentified. V lost 4 bases, J lost 4 bases, and 9 bases stayed unmatched. The CDR3 runs to 15 residues. Germline CDR1 SQVTM, CDR2 ANQGSEA. This sample stems from a study of cytomegalovirus exposure and HLA in healthy donors. Notes on the study in general: What a later analysis reportedly showed was that an Asian-associated ancestry cluster had fewer N-insertions than the approximately 700-donor mean. Cytomegalovirus status, reportedly, was diagnosed with high specificity and sensitivity by the classifier.

PCR used 60 Vbeta primers and 13 Jbeta primers. Assay: immunoSEQ multiplex PCR; the TCRdb copy retains only in-frame clones and omits some. The repertoire holds 140,000 to 150,000 clones, with roughly 80% as singletons. The specimen was PBMCs. This TCR was sampled from a woman aged 40 to 50 in good health and CMV-seropositive. The chain is built from TRBV29-1 and TRBJ2-3; 9 bases are shared with TRBD2. In nucleotides, the CDR3 is TGCAGCGTTGCCAATAGCGGGGGTCGCGCAGATACGCAGTATTTT. Translated, it gives CSVANSGGRADTQYF.